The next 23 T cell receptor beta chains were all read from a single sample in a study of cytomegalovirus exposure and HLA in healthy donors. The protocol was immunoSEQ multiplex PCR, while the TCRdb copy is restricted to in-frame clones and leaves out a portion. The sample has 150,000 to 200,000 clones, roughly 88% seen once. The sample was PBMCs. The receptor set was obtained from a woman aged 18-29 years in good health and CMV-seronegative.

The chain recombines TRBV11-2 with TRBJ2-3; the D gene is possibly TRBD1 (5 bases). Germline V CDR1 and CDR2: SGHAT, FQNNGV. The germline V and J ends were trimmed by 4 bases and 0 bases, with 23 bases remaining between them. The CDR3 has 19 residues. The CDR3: CASSYSRTRLRISTDTQYF. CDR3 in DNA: TGTGCCAGCAGCTACTCACGGACACGGCTGCGGATCAGCACAGATACGCAGTATTTT.

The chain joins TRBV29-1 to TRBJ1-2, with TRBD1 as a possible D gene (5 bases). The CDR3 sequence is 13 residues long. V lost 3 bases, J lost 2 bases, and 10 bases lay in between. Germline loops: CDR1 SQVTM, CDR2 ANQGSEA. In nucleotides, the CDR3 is TGCAGCGTTGAGTATTGGGGCAACTATGGCTACACCTTC. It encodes CSVEYWGNYGYTF.

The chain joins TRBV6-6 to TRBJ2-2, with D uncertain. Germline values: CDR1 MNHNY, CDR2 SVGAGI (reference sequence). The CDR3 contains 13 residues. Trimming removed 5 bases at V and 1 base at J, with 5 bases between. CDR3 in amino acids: CASSRQNTGELFF. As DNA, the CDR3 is TGTGCCAGCAGTAGACAGAACACCGGGGAGCTGTTTTTT.

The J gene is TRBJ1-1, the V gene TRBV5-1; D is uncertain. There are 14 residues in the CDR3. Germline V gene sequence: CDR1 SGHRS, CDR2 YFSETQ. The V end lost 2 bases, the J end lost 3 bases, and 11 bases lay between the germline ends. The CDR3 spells CASSFADLDTEAFF. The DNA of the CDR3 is TGCGCCAGCAGCTTCGCAGACCTAGACACTGAAGCTTTCTTT.

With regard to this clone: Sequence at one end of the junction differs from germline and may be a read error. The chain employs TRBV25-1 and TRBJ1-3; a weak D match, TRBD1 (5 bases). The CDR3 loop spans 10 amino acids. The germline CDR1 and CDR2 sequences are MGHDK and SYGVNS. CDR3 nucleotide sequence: TGTGCCAGCAGGAGACAGTTGGCCGTCTTT. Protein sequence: CASRRQLAVF. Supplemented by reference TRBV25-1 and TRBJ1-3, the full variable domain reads EADIYQTPRYLVIGTGKKITLECSQTMGHDKMYWYQQDPGMELHLIHYSYGVNSTEKGDLSSESTVSRIRTEHFPLTLESARPSHTSQYLCASRRQLAVFGEGSWLTVV.

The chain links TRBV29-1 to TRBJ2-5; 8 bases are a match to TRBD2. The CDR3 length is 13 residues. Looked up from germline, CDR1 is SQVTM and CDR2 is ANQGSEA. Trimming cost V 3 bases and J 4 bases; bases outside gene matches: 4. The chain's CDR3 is CSVEVAGRETQYF. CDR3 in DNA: TGCAGCGTTGAGGTAGCGGGACGAGAGACCCAGTACTTC.

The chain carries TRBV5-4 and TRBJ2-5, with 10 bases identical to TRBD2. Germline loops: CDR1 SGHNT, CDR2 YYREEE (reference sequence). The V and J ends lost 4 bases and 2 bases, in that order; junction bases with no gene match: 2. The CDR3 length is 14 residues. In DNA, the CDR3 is TGTGCCAGCAGCCTACTAGCGGGGCAAGAGACCCAGTACTTC. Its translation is CASSLLAGQETQYF.

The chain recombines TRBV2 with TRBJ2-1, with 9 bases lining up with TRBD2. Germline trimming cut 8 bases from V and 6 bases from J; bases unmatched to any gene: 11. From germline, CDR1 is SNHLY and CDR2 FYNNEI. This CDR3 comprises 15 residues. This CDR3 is CASRPLAGEVNEQFF. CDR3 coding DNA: TGTGCCAGCCGACCATTAGCGGGAGAAGTCAATGAGCAGTTCTTC.

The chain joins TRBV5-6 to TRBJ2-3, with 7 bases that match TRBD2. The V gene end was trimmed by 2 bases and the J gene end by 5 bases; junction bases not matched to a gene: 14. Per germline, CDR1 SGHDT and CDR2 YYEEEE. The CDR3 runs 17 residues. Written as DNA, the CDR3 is TGTGCCAGCAGCTTACCCGGGGAGGGTGGGTCCCTAGATACGCAGTATTTT. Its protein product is CASSLPGEGGSLDTQYF. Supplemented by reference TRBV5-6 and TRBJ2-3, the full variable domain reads DAGVTQSPTHLIKTRGQQVTLRCSPKSGHDTVSWYQQALGQGPQFIFQYYEEEERQRGNFPDRFSGHQFPNYSSELNVNALLLGDSALYLCASSLPGEGGSLDTQYFGPGTRLTVL.

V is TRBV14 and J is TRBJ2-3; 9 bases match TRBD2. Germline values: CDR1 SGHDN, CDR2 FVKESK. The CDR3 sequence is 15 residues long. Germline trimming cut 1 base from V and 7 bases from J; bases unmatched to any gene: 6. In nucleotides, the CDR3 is TGTGCCAGCAGCCAAGTTGGGACTAGCACGAATACGCAGTATTTT. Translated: CASSQVGTSTNTQYF. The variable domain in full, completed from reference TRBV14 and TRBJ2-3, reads EAGVTQFPSHSVIEKGQTVTLRCDPISGHDNLYWYRRVMGKEIKFLLHFVKESKQDESGMPNNRFLAERTGGTYSTLKVQPAELEDSGVYFCASSQVGTSTNTQYFGPGTRLTVL.

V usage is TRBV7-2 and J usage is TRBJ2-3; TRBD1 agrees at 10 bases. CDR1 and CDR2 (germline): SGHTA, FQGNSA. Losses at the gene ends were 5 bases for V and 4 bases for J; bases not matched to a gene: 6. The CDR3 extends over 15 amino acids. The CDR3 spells CASSLRQGASDTQYF. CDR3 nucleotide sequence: TGTGCCAGCAGCCTAAGACAGGGGGCATCAGATACGCAGTATTTT.

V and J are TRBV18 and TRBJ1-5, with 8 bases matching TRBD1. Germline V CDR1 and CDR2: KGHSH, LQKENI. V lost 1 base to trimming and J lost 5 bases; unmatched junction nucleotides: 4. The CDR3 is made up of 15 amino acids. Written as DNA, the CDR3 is TGTGCCAGCTCACCACGCTTGACAGGGGATCAGCCCCAGCATTTT. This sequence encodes CASSPRLTGDQPQHF.

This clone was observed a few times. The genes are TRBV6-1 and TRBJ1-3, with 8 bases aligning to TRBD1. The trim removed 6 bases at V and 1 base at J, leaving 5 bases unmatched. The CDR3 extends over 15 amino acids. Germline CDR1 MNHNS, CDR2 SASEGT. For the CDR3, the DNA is TGTGCCAGCAGCTCGGACAGGGCTTCTGGAAACACCATATATTTT. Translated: CASSSDRASGNTIYF.

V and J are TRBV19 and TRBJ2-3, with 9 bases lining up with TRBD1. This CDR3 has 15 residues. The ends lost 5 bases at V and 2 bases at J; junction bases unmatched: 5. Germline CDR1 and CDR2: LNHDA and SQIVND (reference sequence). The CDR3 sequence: CASSSGQGNTDTQYF. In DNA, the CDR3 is TGTGCCAGTAGTTCGGGACAGGGAAACACAGATACGCAGTATTTT.

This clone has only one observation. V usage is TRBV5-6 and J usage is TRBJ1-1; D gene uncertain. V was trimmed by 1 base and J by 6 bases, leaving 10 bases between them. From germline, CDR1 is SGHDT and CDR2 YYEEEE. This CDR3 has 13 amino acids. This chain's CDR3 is CASSLHPRAEAFF. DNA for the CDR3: TGTGCCAGCAGCTTGCACCCGAGGGCTGAAGCTTTCTTT.

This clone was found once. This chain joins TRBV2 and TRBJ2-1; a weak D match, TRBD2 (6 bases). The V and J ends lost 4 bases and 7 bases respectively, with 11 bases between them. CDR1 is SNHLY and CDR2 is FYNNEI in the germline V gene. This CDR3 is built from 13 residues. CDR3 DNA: TGTGCCAGCAGTGGGCTAGCGAAGAATGAGCAGTTCTTC. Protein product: CASSGLAKNEQFF.

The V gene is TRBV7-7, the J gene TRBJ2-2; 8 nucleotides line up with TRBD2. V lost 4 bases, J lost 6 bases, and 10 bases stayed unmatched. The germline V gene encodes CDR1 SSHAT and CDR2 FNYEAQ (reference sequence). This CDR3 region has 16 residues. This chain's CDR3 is CASSSHRQRESGELFF. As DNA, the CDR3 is TGTGCCAGCAGCTCCCACCGCCAGCGGGAGTCCGGGGAGCTGTTTTTT.

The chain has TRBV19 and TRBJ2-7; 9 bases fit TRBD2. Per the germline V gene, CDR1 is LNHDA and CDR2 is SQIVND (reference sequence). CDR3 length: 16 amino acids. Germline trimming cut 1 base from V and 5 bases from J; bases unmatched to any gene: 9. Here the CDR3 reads CASSIVGWRGGDEQYF. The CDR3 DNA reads TGTGCCAGTAGTATAGTGGGCTGGCGGGGGGGCGACGAGCAGTACTTC.

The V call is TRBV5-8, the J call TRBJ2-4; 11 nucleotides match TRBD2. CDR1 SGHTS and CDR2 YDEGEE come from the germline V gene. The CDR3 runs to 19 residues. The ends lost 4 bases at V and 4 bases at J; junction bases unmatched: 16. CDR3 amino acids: CASSRLTGTSGHPKNIQYF. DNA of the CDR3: TGTGCCAGCAGCCGACTCACCGGGACTAGCGGACACCCTAAAAACATTCAGTACTTC.

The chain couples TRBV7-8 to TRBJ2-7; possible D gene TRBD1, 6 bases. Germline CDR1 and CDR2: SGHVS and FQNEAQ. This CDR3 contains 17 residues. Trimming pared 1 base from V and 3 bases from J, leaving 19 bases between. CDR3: CASSLVVRGLGIYEQYF. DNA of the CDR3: TGTGCCAGCAGCTTAGTGGTTAGGGGGTTGGGGATCTACGAGCAGTACTTC.

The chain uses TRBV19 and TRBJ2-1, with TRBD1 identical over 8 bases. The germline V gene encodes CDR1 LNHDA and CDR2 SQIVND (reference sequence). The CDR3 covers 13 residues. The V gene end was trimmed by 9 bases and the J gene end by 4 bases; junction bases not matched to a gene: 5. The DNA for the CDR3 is TGTGCCAGCGGACAGGGAACATACAATGAGCAGTTCTTC. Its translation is CASGQGTYNEQFF.

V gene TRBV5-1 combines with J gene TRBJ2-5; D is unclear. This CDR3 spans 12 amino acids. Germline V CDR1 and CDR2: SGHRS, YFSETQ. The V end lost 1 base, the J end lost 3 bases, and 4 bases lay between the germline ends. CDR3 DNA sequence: TGCGCCAGCAGCTTGCAGGAAGAGACCCAGTACTTC. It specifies CASSLQEETQYF.

CDR3 region: CAWSRQGANGNTIYF. Here the CDR3 DNA reads TGTGCCTGGAGTCGACAGGGGGCTAATGGAAACACCATATATTTT. The chain uses TRBV30 and TRBJ1-3, with 10 nucleotides matching TRBD1. Per germline, CDR1 GTSNPN and CDR2 SVGIG (reference sequence). J was trimmed by 3 bases and V by 2 bases; bases with no gene match: 4. CDR3 length: 15 amino acids.